Listed here are 21 T cell receptor beta chains from one sample, sequenced in a study of blood T cell repertoires in COVID-19 (TCRdb year 2020). The library was made by the immunoSEQ multiplex PCR assay. Sourced from immuneACCESS, this table was stored by TCRdb with only in-frame sequences that have V and J called. A share of the clones is absent; for the studies checked, an unresolved V gene accounts for under half, and the remainder has no known explanation. The sample table records 120,000 to 150,000 clones; about 88% of these occur just once. The ten most abundant clones make up about 2.5% of the sample. Specimen: peripheral blood. These receptors were collected from a human donor with COVID-19, enrolled during active disease. The donor label of this sample is uncertain.

The chain recombines TRBV7-9 with TRBJ1-2; the D is unclear. The CDR3 contains 12 residues. The germline gives CDR1 SEHNR, CDR2 FQNEAQ (reference sequence). The germline V and J ends were trimmed by 3 bases and 5 bases, with 7 bases remaining between them. The CDR3 protein is CASSLEVYGYTF. CDR3 sequence (DNA): TGTGCCAGCAGCTTGGAGGTATATGGCTACACCTTC.

The V gene is TRBV19, the J gene TRBJ1-4; TRBD1 is a possible D gene (5 bases). The V gene's germline CDR1 is LNHDA and CDR2 SQIVND (reference sequence). CDR3 size: 14 residues. Trimming removed 5 bases from V and 5 bases from J, with 12 bases in between. CDR3 region: CASSEAGLNEKLFF. The DNA of the CDR3 is TGTGCCAGTAGTGAAGCAGGGCTAAATGAAAAACTGTTTTTT.

This chain joins TRBV6-2 or TRBV6-3 and TRBJ2-3; maybe TRBD2 (5 bases). The CDR3 contains 17 residues. Trimming left V 3 bases short and J 2 bases short, with 18 bases between. Germline CDR1 and CDR2: MNHEY and SVGEGT. The CDR3: CASSYVLRAGATDTQYF. The CDR3 DNA reads as TGTGCCAGCAGTTATGTTCTAAGGGCGGGTGCCACAGATACGCAGTATTTT.

The chain recombines TRBV5-1 with TRBJ2-7; 9 positions match TRBD1. The germline V gene encodes CDR1 SGHRS and CDR2 YFSETQ. The V segment lost 5 bases and the J segment 2 bases; nucleotides outside the gene matches: 5. The CDR3 is made up of 14 amino acids. CDR3 in amino acids: CASSSTGGTYEQYF. The CDR3 nucleotides are TGCGCCAGCAGTTCGACAGGGGGTACCTACGAGCAGTACTTC.

The CDR3 region is CASRMNPINTGELFF. The CDR3 nucleotides are TGTGCCAGCAGAATGAACCCTATCAACACCGGGGAGCTGTTTTTT. The chain employs TRBV6-5 and TRBJ2-2, with unresolved D. The germline V gene encodes CDR1 MNHEY and CDR2 SVGAGI. This CDR3 region has 15 residues. The V and J ends lost 6 bases and 2 bases respectively, with 13 bases between them.

The chain links TRBV5-1 to TRBJ1-5; D gene unclear. This CDR3 is built from 15 residues. V was shortened by 4 bases and J by 4 bases, with 15 bases between the two germline ends. Germline loops: CDR1 SGHRS, CDR2 YFSETQ. The CDR3: CASSRDGSENQPQHF. The CDR3 DNA sequence: TGCGCCAGCAGCCGGGATGGGTCAGAAAATCAGCCCCAGCATTTT.

CDR3 DNA sequence: TGTGCCAGCAGCGTACAGGGAGTGCAAGAGACCCAGTACTTC. Protein: CASSVQGVQETQYF. The chain combines TRBV2 with TRBJ2-5, with a tentative D call TRBD1 (6 bases). This CDR3 has 14 residues. Trimming took off 6 bases at V and 2 bases at J, with 13 bases between the two ends. Germline CDR1 reads SNHLY; CDR2 reads FYNNEI.

The V and J genes are TRBV6-6 and TRBJ1-1; D is ambiguous. Trimming removed 0 bases from V and 10 bases from J, with 6 bases in between. The CDR3 extends over 11 amino acids. Germline V gene lookup returns CDR1 MNHNY and CDR2 SVGAGI (reference sequence). DNA of the CDR3: TGTGCCAGCAGTTACTCGGGAGTAGCTTTCTTT. Residues: CASSYSGVAFF.

This clone was observed once. This rearrangement joins TRBV9 to TRBJ2-1; D is undetermined. This CDR3 has 14 amino acids. Per the germline V gene, CDR1 is SGDLS and CDR2 is YYNGEE. Trimming removed 1 base from V and 8 bases from J, with 13 bases in between. CDR3 loop: CASSVRGESHEQFF. The CDR3 region has the DNA TGTGCCAGCAGCGTACGCGGTGAAAGCCATGAGCAGTTCTTC.

CDR3 DNA: TGTGCCAGCAGCCAAGAAACACTAGGGCGCGGGACAGATACGCAGTATTTT. Amino acid sequence: CASSQETLGRGTDTQYF. V gene TRBV4-2 combines with J gene TRBJ2-3, with D perhaps TRBD2 (5 bases). CDR1 LGHNA and CDR2 YNFKEQ come from the germline V gene. The CDR3 covers 17 residues. V was clipped by 0 bases and J by 3 bases, with 16 bases between them.

The J gene is TRBJ1-1, the V gene TRBV5-1, with 7 bases lining up with TRBD1. CDR1 SGHRS and CDR2 YFSETQ come from the germline V gene. CDR3 size: 14 residues. The V gene end was trimmed by 5 bases and the J gene end by 2 bases; junction bases not matched to a gene: 6. CDR3: CASRTQGTNTEAFF. Here the CDR3 DNA reads TGCGCCAGCAGAACACAGGGGACAAACACTGAAGCTTTCTTT.

The chain couples TRBV5-1 to TRBJ1-2; no definite D call. V lost 4 bases to trimming and J lost 4 bases, with 14 bases between them. This CDR3 is built from 14 residues. Germline CDR1 reads SGHRS; CDR2 reads YFSETQ. CDR3 in DNA: TGCGCCAGCAGCGAAAGACACTCGTCCTATGGCTACACCTTC. As protein: CASSERHSSYGYTF.

This chain joins TRBV11-2 and TRBJ2-7; 9 bases align to TRBD1. CDR3 size: 15 residues. V lost 0 bases to trimming and J lost 7 bases; unmatched junction nucleotides: 7. Germline CDR1 reads SGHAT; CDR2 reads FQNNGV. The CDR3 loop is CASSLDRTGVKEQYF. The CDR3 DNA reads TGTGCCAGCAGCTTAGATCGGACAGGGGTGAAAGAGCAGTACTTC.

This clone turned up a few times. The chain couples TRBV18 to TRBJ2-2; 10 nucleotides line up with TRBD1. The CDR3 is 18 residues long. CDR1 and CDR2 (germline): KGHSH, LQKENI. V lost 2 bases and J lost 5; bases outside the gene matches: 11. This CDR3 reads CASSPTLDRGRRTGELFF. Here the CDR3 DNA reads TGTGCCAGCTCACCAACCCTCGACAGGGGGCGTAGAACCGGGGAGCTGTTTTTT.

The chain is built from TRBV6-5 and TRBJ2-7, with a weak D call TRBD2 (6 bases). The CDR3 consists of 13 residues. Germline CDR1 reads MNHEY; CDR2 reads SVGAGI. V lost 4 bases and J 6 bases, leaving 13 bases between the germline ends. The CDR3, as DNA: TGTGCCAGCAGTTGGGGGTTCGGGGGCGAGCAGTACTTC. It translates to CASSWGFGGEQYF.

The chain links TRBV11-1 to TRBJ1-2; tentative D call: TRBD1 (6 bases). Trimming shortened V by 7 bases and J by 5 bases, and 8 bases separated the two germline ends. The CDR3 extends over 11 amino acids. Germline assignment: CDR1 SGHAT and CDR2 FQDESV (reference sequence). The CDR3 DNA sequence: TGTGCCAGCACCCAGGGGTATGGCTACACCTTC. This encodes CASTQGYGYTF.

This chain connects TRBV19 to TRBJ1-2; possible D gene TRBD1, 6 bases. Germline CDR1 LNHDA, CDR2 SQIVND (reference sequence). V was pared by 9 bases and J by 9 bases, with 20 bases between. CDR3 length equals 13 residues. CDR3 nucleotides: TGTGCCAGCAGGCGGGACTACAGGGAGAGCTACACCTTC. Amino acids: CASRRDYRESYTF. Supplemented by reference TRBV19 and TRBJ1-2, the full variable domain reads DGGITQSPKYLFRKEGQNVTLSCEQNLNHDAMYWYRQDPGQGLRLIYYSQIVNDFQKGDIAEGYSVSREKKESFPLTVTSAQKNPTAFYLCASRRDYRESYTFGSGTRLTVV.

The chain couples TRBV7-9 to TRBJ2-3, with 8 bases that match TRBD1. This CDR3 has 16 residues. The germline V gene encodes CDR1 SEHNR and CDR2 FQNEAQ (reference sequence). With 5 bases clipped from V and 2 bases from J, the junction kept 9 bases outside the gene matches. CDR3 sequence (DNA): TGTGCCAGCAGCCTTCGACAGGGGAGGTTCACAGATACGCAGTATTTT. As protein: CASSLRQGRFTDTQYF.

The chain employs TRBV5-1 and TRBJ1-2; D remains ambiguous. Trimming left V 4 bases short and J 6 bases short, with 7 bases between. Germline CDR1 and CDR2: SGHRS and YFSETQ. The CDR3 contains 11 residues. CDR3 residues: CASSVGDGYTF. CDR3 nucleotides: TGCGCCAGCAGCGTCGGGGATGGCTACACCTTC.

Here the CDR3 DNA reads TGTGCCAGCAGCATAACAGATACGCAGTATTTT. The encoded protein is CASSITDTQYF. This chain connects TRBV11-3 to TRBJ2-3; D gene uncertain. This CDR3 is 11 amino acids long. V was pared by 5 bases and J by 3 bases, with 3 bases between. The germline gives CDR1 SGHNT, CDR2 YENEEA.

This clone was seen just once. The rearrangement links TRBV19 to TRBJ2-2; a possible D gene is TRBD2 (5 bases). CDR1 and CDR2 from the germline V gene are LNHDA and SQIVND (reference sequence). CDR3 length equals 12 residues. Deletions cut 7 bases from V and 5 bases from J, with 8 bases between. The CDR3 nucleotides are TGTGCCAGTAAGAGGGTTACCGGGGAGCTGTTTTTT. Residues: CASKRVTGELFF. The full variable domain, in which reference TRBV19 and TRBJ2-2 provide the parts outside the CDR3, is DGGITQSPKYLFRKEGQNVTLSCEQNLNHDAMYWYRQDPGQGLRLIYYSQIVNDFQKGDIAEGYSVSREKKESFPLTVTSAQKNPTAFYLCASKRVTGELFFGEGSRLTVL.